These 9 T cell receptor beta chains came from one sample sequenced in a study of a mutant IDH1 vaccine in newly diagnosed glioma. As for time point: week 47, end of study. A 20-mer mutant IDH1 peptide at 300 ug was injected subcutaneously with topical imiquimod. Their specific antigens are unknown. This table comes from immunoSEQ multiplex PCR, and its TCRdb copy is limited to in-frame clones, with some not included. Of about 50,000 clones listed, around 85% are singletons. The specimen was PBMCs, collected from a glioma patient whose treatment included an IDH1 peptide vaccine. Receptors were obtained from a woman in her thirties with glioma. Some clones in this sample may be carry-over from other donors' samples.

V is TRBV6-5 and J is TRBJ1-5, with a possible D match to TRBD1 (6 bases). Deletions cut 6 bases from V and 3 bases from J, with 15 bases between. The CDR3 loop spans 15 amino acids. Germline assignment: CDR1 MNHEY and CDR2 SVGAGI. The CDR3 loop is CASSRTAISNQPQHF. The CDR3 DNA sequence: TGTGCCAGCAGCCGGACAGCCATCTCCAATCAGCCCCAGCATTTT.

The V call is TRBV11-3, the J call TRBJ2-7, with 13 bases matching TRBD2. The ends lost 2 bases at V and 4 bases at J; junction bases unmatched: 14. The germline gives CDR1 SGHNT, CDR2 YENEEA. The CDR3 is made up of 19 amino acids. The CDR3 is CASSLPTGGTSGKGYEQYF. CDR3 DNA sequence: TGTGCCAGCAGCTTACCAACGGGTGGGACTAGCGGGAAAGGATACGAGCAGTACTTC.

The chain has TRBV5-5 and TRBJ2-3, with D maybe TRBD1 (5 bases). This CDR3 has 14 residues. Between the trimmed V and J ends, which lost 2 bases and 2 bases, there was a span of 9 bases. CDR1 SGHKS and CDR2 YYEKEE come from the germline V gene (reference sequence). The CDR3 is CASSLQDITDTQYF. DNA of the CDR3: TGTGCCAGCAGCTTACAGGATATCACAGATACGCAGTATTTT.

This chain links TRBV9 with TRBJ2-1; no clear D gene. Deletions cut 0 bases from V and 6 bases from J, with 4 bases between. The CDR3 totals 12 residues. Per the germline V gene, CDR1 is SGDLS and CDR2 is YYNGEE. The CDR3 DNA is TGTGCCAGCAGCGTAGAGGGCAATGAGCAGTTCTTC. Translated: CASSVEGNEQFF.

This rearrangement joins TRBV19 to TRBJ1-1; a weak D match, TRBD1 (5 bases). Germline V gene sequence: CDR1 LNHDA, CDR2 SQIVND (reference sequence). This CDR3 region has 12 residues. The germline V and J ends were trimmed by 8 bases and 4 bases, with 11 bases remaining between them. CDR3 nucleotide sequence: TGTGCCAGTGGGGGAGGCTTCACTGAAGCTTTCTTT. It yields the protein CASGGGFTEAFF.

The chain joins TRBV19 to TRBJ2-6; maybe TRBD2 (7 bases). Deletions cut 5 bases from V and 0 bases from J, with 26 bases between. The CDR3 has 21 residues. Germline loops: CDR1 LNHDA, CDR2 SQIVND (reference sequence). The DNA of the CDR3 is TGTGCCAGTAGTCCCCGGGGAGGGGGGACAACCGGAGACTCTGGGGCCAACGTCCTGACTTTC. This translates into CASSPRGGGTTGDSGANVLTF.

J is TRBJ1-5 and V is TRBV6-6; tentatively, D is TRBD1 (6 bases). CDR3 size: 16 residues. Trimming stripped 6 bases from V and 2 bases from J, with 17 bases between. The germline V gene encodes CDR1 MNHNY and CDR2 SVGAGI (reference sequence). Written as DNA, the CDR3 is TGTGCCAGCAGCTTCAATGGACAGCAAGGCAATCAGCCCCAGCATTTT. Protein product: CASSFNGQQGNQPQHF.

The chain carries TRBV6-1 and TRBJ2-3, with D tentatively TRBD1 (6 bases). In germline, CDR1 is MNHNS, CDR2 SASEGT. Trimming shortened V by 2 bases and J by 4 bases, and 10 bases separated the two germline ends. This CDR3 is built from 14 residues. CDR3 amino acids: CASSEMGAADTQYF. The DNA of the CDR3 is TGTGCCAGCAGTGAAATGGGGGCTGCAGATACGCAGTATTTT.

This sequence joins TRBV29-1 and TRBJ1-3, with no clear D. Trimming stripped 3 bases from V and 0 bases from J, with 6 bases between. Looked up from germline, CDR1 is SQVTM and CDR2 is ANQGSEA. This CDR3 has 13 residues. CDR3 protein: CSVDPGSGNTIYF. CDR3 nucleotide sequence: TGCAGCGTTGATCCGGGCTCTGGAAACACCATATATTTT.